Below are 14 T cell receptor beta chains sequenced from a single sample in a study of blood T cell repertoires in COVID-19. Sequenced by immunoSEQ multiplex PCR; TCRdb stores in-frame clones only, minus some. The sample yields about 110,000 clones, 72% seen once. The source material was peripheral blood. The receptors shown here come from a woman aged 60-75 years with acute or convalescent COVID-19.

The V and J genes are TRBV28 and TRBJ1-6, with D unclear. This CDR3 spans 14 amino acids. In germline, CDR1 is MDHEN, CDR2 SYDVKM. The V gene lost 11 bases and the J gene lost 0 bases, with 11 bases spanning the gap. CDR3 sequence: CAVLSSSYNSPLHF. CDR3 nucleotide sequence: TGTGCCGTTCTGTCGAGCTCCTATAATTCACCCCTCCACTTT.

The V call is TRBV10-3, the J call TRBJ2-2; 11 bases fit TRBD2. This CDR3 region has 14 residues. CDR1 and CDR2 (germline): ENHRY, SYGVKD. J was trimmed by 4 bases and V by 9 bases; bases with no gene match: 4. CDR3 nucleotides: TGTGCCATAGGGACTAGCGGATTCACCGGGGAGCTGTTTTTT. Translated, it gives CAIGTSGFTGELFF.

The CDR3 spells CASSFSARVTEAFF. In DNA form, the CDR3 reads TGTGCCAGCAGTTTTTCCGCCAGGGTAACTGAAGCTTTCTTT. The chain combines TRBV28 with TRBJ1-1; a possible D gene is TRBD1 (5 bases). The CDR3 is 14 amino acids. The germline V gene has CDR1 MDHEN and CDR2 SYDVKM. The ends were cut back, 3 bases at V and 5 bases at J, with 13 bases in the middle.

The chain links TRBV6-8 to TRBJ1-5; no clear D. This CDR3 is built from 15 residues. Looked up from germline, CDR1 is MNHGY and CDR2 is SAAAGT. The V end lost 2 bases, the J end lost 4 bases, and 12 bases lay between the germline ends. CDR3 nucleotide sequence: TGTGCCAGCAGTTACAGTAGGGAGTCAAATCAGCCCCAGCATTTT. Its protein product is CASSYSRESNQPQHF.

The chain couples TRBV11-2 to TRBJ2-1; 9 bases line up with TRBD2. The germline V gene has CDR1 SGHAT and CDR2 FQNNGV. V gave up 0 bases and J gave up 8 bases; unmatched junction bases: 5. This CDR3 has 15 residues. CDR3 amino acids: CASSLELAGFHEQFF. The CDR3 region has the DNA TGTGCCAGCAGCTTAGAACTAGCGGGTTTCCATGAGCAGTTCTTC.

V usage is TRBV19 and J usage is TRBJ1-4; D ambiguous. Germline V CDR1 and CDR2: LNHDA, SQIVND (reference sequence). This CDR3 has 14 amino acids. The V end lost 8 bases, the J end lost 0 bases, and 10 bases lay between the germline ends. As DNA, the CDR3 is TGTGCCAGTGGGAGGGAGGCAACTAATGAAAAACTGTTTTTT. Translation gives CASGREATNEKLFF.

Of note for this clone: Other DNA sequences within the sample encode an identical CDR3. The chain uses TRBV24-1 and TRBJ2-1, with D unclear. The V and J ends lost 4 bases and 7 bases respectively, with 7 bases between them. The CDR3 runs to 12 residues. Germline CDR1 is KGHDR and CDR2 is SFDVKD. In DNA, the CDR3 is TGTGCCACCAGTGACCCCCTAAATGAGCAGTTCTTC. It translates to CATSDPLNEQFF.

The rearrangement links TRBV10-3 to TRBJ1-4; TRBD1 matches at 7 bases. The CDR3 contains 15 residues. Germline lookup yields CDR1 ENHRY and CDR2 SYGVKD. J lost 4 bases, V lost 6 bases, and 8 bases had no gene match. DNA for the CDR3: TGTGCCATCAGCGAGAACAGGGGCAATAATGAAAAACTGTTTTTT. Translating gives CAISENRGNNEKLFF.

The chain is built from TRBV27 and TRBJ1-6; 10 bases are shared with TRBD1. J was trimmed by 4 bases and V by 5 bases; bases with no gene match: 11. Germline CDR1 MNHEY, CDR2 SMNVEV (reference sequence). The CDR3 extends over 18 amino acids. The CDR3 bases are TGTGCCAGCAGTCCACGGACAGGGGGTCGCACTTATAATTCACCCCTCCACTTT. Translated, it gives CASSPRTGGRTYNSPLHF.

This clone has a handful of counts. The genes are TRBV27 and TRBJ1-2; D perhaps matches TRBD1 (5 bases). The germline gives CDR1 MNHEY, CDR2 SMNVEV (reference sequence). Between the trimmed V and J ends, which lost 6 bases and 1 base, there was a span of 9 bases. The CDR3 sequence is 13 residues long. For the CDR3, the DNA is TGTGCCAGCAGGGGGCAGGATAACTATGGCTACACCTTC. Translation gives CASRGQDNYGYTF.

This chain links TRBV5-6 with TRBJ1-3, with TRBD1 as a possible D gene (5 bases). V was clipped by 4 bases and J by 2 bases, with 13 bases between them. CDR3 length: 15 amino acids. CDR1 and CDR2 from the germline V gene are SGHDT and YYEEEE. CDR3 DNA sequence: TGTGCCAGCAGCCCGCCTGGGGCTACTGGAAACACCATATATTTT. Its translation is CASSPPGATGNTIYF.

The V gene is TRBV18, the J gene TRBJ1-2; D is perhaps TRBD1 (5 bases). Per germline, CDR1 KGHSH and CDR2 LQKENI. V was pared by 1 base and J by 6 bases, with 9 bases between. This CDR3 region has 13 residues. The CDR3 loop is CASSPRPGNGYTF. The CDR3, as DNA: TGTGCCAGCTCACCACGTCCAGGGAATGGCTACACCTTC.

Comment on this clone: The junction departs from the called germline gene at one end, perhaps through a read error. V gene TRBV9 combines with J gene TRBJ1-6, with 8 bases identical to TRBD1. The CDR3 has 17 residues. Germline lookup yields CDR1 SGDLS and CDR2 YYNGEE. The CDR3 DNA is TGTGCCAGCAGCACCGGACAGGGCAGGGGAACCCTTTCATCCCTCCACTTT. Translation gives CASSTGQGRGTLSSLHF.

V usage is TRBV3-1 (or the pseudogene TRBV3-2) and J usage is TRBJ1-4; TRBD1 matches at 7 bases. The CDR3 loop spans 14 amino acids. The trim removed 4 bases at V and 4 bases at J, leaving 3 bases unmatched. The germline V gene has CDR1 LGHDT and CDR2 YNNKEL (reference sequence). The CDR3 is CASSPRDSNEKLFF. In nucleotides, the CDR3 is TGTGCCAGCAGCCCTCGGGACAGTAATGAAAAACTGTTTTTT.